What follows are 28 T cell receptor beta chains derived from one specimen sequenced in a study of cytomegalovirus exposure and HLA in healthy donors. The primer mix had 60 Vbeta and 13 Jbeta primers. Repertoires were generated with immunoSEQ multiplex PCR, while TCRdb's copy carries only in-frame clones and drops some. The sample consists of about 140,000 clones, over 60% of them appearing once. Sequenced: PBMCs. Receptors originate from a man aged 35-49 years in good health and CMV-seropositive.

V gene TRBV18 combines with J gene TRBJ2-4; 9 bases are shared with TRBD1. This CDR3 comprises 18 residues. Germline V CDR1 and CDR2: KGHSH, LQKENI. With V trimmed by 2 bases and J by 2 bases, 10 bases remained unmatched. CDR3 loop: CASSPMTGGQGTKNIQYF. The CDR3 DNA is TGTGCCAGCTCACCAATGACAGGGGGTCAGGGGACCAAAAACATTCAGTACTTC.

This chain's CDR3 is CASSLVGRGLSMGEAFF. CDR3 nucleotide sequence: TGTGCCAGCAGCTTGGTCGGCAGGGGGCTTTCTATGGGCGAAGCTTTCTTT. V usage is TRBV5-6 and J usage is TRBJ1-1; 8 bases align to TRBD1. The CDR3 contains 17 residues. CDR1 is SGHDT, CDR2 YYEEEE, per germline. J lost 8 bases, V lost 0 bases, and 15 bases had no gene match. Full variable domain (outside the CDR3, taken from reference TRBV5-6 and TRBJ1-1): DAGVTQSPTHLIKTRGQQVTLRCSPKSGHDTVSWYQQALGQGPQFIFQYYEEEERQRGNFPDRFSGHQFPNYSSELNVNALLLGDSALYLCASSLVGRGLSMGEAFFGQGTRLTVV.

The sample holds one count of this clone. V is TRBV5-6 and J is TRBJ2-1; no firm D call. The CDR3 sequence is 13 residues long. Per the germline V gene, CDR1 is SGHDT and CDR2 is YYEEEE. V was shortened by 2 bases and J by 3 bases, with 6 bases between the two germline ends. Here the CDR3 reads CASSLSDYNEQFF. The DNA for the CDR3 is TGTGCCAGCAGCTTAAGCGACTACAATGAGCAGTTCTTC.

The chain is built from TRBV28 and TRBJ1-2, with unresolved D. Per germline, CDR1 MDHEN and CDR2 SYDVKM. The CDR3 consists of 12 residues. Between the trimmed V and J ends, which lost 2 bases and 5 bases, there was a span of 6 bases. CDR3 sequence reads: CASSLQSYGYTF. The CDR3, as DNA: TGTGCCAGCAGTTTACAGTCTTATGGCTACACCTTC.

This sequence joins TRBV6-6 and TRBJ2-1; possible D gene TRBD2, 7 bases. The CDR3 sequence is 14 residues long. Looked up from germline, CDR1 is MNHNY and CDR2 is SVGAGI (reference sequence). Between the trimmed V and J ends, which lost 8 bases and 5 bases, there was a span of 16 bases. As DNA, the CDR3 is TGTGCCAGCGTTGTGGGGGGGCCAAACAATGAGCAGTTCTTC. As protein: CASVVGGPNNEQFF.

The chain carries TRBV5-4 and TRBJ2-4, with 7 bases lining up with TRBD2. Germline CDR1 reads SGHNT; CDR2 reads YYREEE (reference sequence). Trimming at V came to 3 bases and at J to 4 bases, leaving 16 bases not matched to a gene. This CDR3 region has 18 residues. CDR3 sequence (DNA): TGTGCCAGCAGCTCCACATCCTCCCCCGGGGGGTGGAAAAACATTCAGTACTTC. Translated, it gives CASSSTSSPGGWKNIQYF.

This chain uses TRBV4-3 with TRBJ1-2; D is ambiguous. Trimming removed 4 bases from V and 1 base from J, with 28 bases in between. CDR3 length: 20 residues. CDR1 LGHNA and CDR2 YSLEER come from the germline V gene. This CDR3 is CASSPSEGWYGSSLNYGYTF. CDR3 DNA sequence: TGCGCCAGCAGCCCCTCAGAGGGCTGGTACGGGAGTTCCCTTAACTATGGCTACACCTTC.

The rearrangement links TRBV27 to TRBJ1-2; 10 bases agree with TRBD1. CDR3 length: 16 residues. Germline V gene lookup returns CDR1 MNHEY and CDR2 SMNVEV (reference sequence). The J segment lost 5 bases and the V segment lost 6 bases, leaving 12 bases of the junction unmatched. CDR3 nucleotides: TGTGCCAGCAGCAAAGCCAGGACAGGGGGTGTATATGGCTACACCTTC. Translation: CASSKARTGGVYGYTF.

The chain links TRBV28 to TRBJ2-7, with TRBD2 as a possible D gene (5 bases). There are 13 residues in the CDR3. Trimming took off 2 bases at V and 6 bases at J, with 11 bases between the two ends. Germline V gene data show CDR1 as MDHEN and CDR2 as SYDVKM. The chain's CDR3 is CASSLGGFGEQYF. The CDR3 region has the DNA TGTGCCAGCAGTTTAGGCGGGTTCGGCGAGCAGTACTTC.

This rearrangement joins TRBV4-1 to TRBJ2-1, with D tentatively TRBD2 (7 bases). CDR1 is MGHRA, CDR2 YSYEKL, per germline. V lost 0 bases and J 8 bases, leaving 14 bases between the germline ends. This CDR3 comprises 15 residues. The CDR3 reads CASSQEPGGRDEQFF. DNA of the CDR3: TGCGCCAGCAGCCAAGAGCCCGGGGGGCGGGATGAGCAGTTCTTC.

This chain connects TRBV4-3 to TRBJ2-7; 13 bases are a match to TRBD2. The germline gives CDR1 LGHNA, CDR2 YSLEER. V shed 0 bases, J shed 4 bases, and the junction held 9 bases outside the gene matches. The CDR3 is 18 amino acids. Here the CDR3 reads CASSQDRGLAGVPYEQYF. CDR3 DNA sequence: TGCGCCAGCAGCCAAGACAGAGGACTAGCGGGAGTTCCTTACGAGCAGTACTTC.

Only one count was recorded for this clone. The chain has TRBV7-6 and TRBJ2-7; D possibly corresponds to TRBD1 (6 bases). V shed 5 bases and J shed 4 bases, with 18 bases lying between them. Germline V CDR1 and CDR2: SGHVS, FNYEAQ. The CDR3 sequence is 15 residues long. The CDR3 region has the DNA TGTGCCAGCAGCCCAGACCGGGACACCTCTTACGAGCAGTACTTC. Protein sequence: CASSPDRDTSYEQYF.

The chain links TRBV4-2 to TRBJ2-3; 7 nucleotides agree with TRBD1. V lost 4 bases to trimming and J lost 4 bases; unmatched junction nucleotides: 2. From germline, CDR1 is LGHNA and CDR2 YNFKEQ. The CDR3 runs 13 residues. CDR3 sequence reads: CASSRQGPDTQYF. As DNA, the CDR3 is TGTGCCAGCAGCCGACAGGGACCAGATACGCAGTATTTT.

V usage is TRBV29-1 and J usage is TRBJ2-7; possible D gene TRBD1, 6 bases. Deletions cut 3 bases from V and 0 bases from J, with 18 bases between. Germline lookup yields CDR1 SQVTM and CDR2 ANQGSEA. The length of the CDR3 is 16 residues. The CDR3 DNA is TGCAGCGTTGATGGGGTCACAGGGCAGAGCTCCTACGAGCAGTACTTC. It codes for CSVDGVTGQSSYEQYF.

This clone was detected a few times. This rearrangement joins TRBV9 to TRBJ2-2; TRBD1 is a possible D gene (6 bases). The germline gives CDR1 SGDLS, CDR2 YYNGEE. The V and J ends lost 4 bases and 2 bases respectively, with 15 bases between them. The CDR3 runs 16 residues. CDR3 loop: CASSTRLDRNTGELFF. CDR3 in DNA: TGTGCCAGCAGCACCCGCCTGGACAGAAACACCGGGGAGCTGTTTTTT.

The V and J genes are TRBV7-2 and TRBJ2-7; 8 positions match TRBD2. V gave up 5 bases and J gave up 5 bases; unmatched junction bases: 14. The CDR3 consists of 16 residues. The V gene's germline CDR1 is SGHTA and CDR2 FQGNSA. CDR3 sequence: CASSPIGSGVFHEQYF. The CDR3 DNA reads TGTGCCAGCAGCCCAATTGGTAGCGGGGTATTCCACGAGCAGTACTTC.

The chain links TRBV14 to TRBJ1-1, with D perhaps TRBD1 (5 bases). Trimming shortened V by 0 bases and J by 0 bases, and 11 bases separated the two germline ends. The germline CDR1 and CDR2 sequences are SGHDN and FVKESK. The length of the CDR3 is 16 residues. The CDR3 DNA is TGTGCCAGCAGCCAAGATGGGGGGAGTCTGAACACTGAAGCTTTCTTT. Translating it yields CASSQDGGSLNTEAFF.

This clone has only a few counts. The chain uses TRBV5-4 and TRBJ2-2; D perhaps matches TRBD2 (5 bases). Trimming removed 2 bases at V and 4 bases at J, with 12 bases between. In germline, CDR1 is SGHNT, CDR2 YYREEE (reference sequence). The CDR3 contains 15 residues. CDR3 in DNA: TGTGCCAGCAGCTTCGGGTCGGGGAGCACCGGGGAGCTGTTTTTT. This gives the protein CASSFGSGSTGELFF.

The rearrangement links TRBV5-1 to TRBJ2-1, with D perhaps TRBD1 (7 bases). Trimming shortened V by 0 bases and J by 9 bases, and 13 bases separated the two germline ends. The CDR3 loop spans 14 amino acids. Germline V gene sequence: CDR1 SGHRS, CDR2 YFSETQ. The CDR3 DNA follows: TGCGCCAGCAGCTTGGCCGCGCAGGGGGGTGAGCAGTTCTTC. It translates to CASSLAAQGGEQFF.

This chain connects TRBV18 to TRBJ1-1; a weak D match, TRBD1 (5 bases). Germline V lookup: CDR1 KGHSH, CDR2 LQKENI. CDR3 length equals 17 residues. V dropped 1 base and J dropped 5 bases, with 20 bases sitting between them. The DNA of the CDR3 is TGTGCCAGCTCACCACGAGGCATGCAGGGCGGTGGAACTGAAGCTTTCTTT. Its protein is CASSPRGMQGGGTEAFF. Full variable domain (outside the CDR3, taken from reference TRBV18 and TRBJ1-1): NAGVMQNPRHLVRRRGQEARLRCSPMKGHSHVYWYRQLPEEGLKFMVYLQKENIIDESGMPKERFSAEFPKEGPSILRIQQVVRGDSAAYFCASSPRGMQGGGTEAFFGQGTRLTVV.

V is TRBV5-6 and J is TRBJ2-1; D gene ambiguous. Germline CDR1 is SGHDT and CDR2 is YYEEEE. CDR3 length: 11 residues. V gave up 2 bases and J gave up 8 bases, with 5 bases separating them. The CDR3 spells CASSFTDEQFF. DNA for the CDR3: TGTGCCAGCAGCTTCACAGATGAGCAGTTCTTC.

The chain is built from TRBV11-2 and TRBJ2-5, with D possibly being TRBD1 (5 bases). The V end lost 1 base, the J end lost 3 bases, and 12 bases lay between the germline ends. CDR3 size: 15 residues. Per the germline V gene, CDR1 is SGHAT and CDR2 is FQNNGV. CDR3 region: CASSLGAGWKETQYF. The CDR3 bases are TGTGCCAGCAGCTTAGGGGCAGGGTGGAAAGAGACCCAGTACTTC.

The chain links TRBV10-1 to TRBJ1-2; 8 bases line up with TRBD1. V shed 4 bases, J shed 2 bases, and the junction held 0 bases outside the gene matches. The CDR3 has 13 amino acids. Germline V gene sequence: CDR1 WNHNN, CDR2 SYGVQD (reference sequence). The CDR3 bases are TGCGCCAGCAGTGGACAGGGGAACTATGGCTACACCTTC. It specifies CASSGQGNYGYTF.

The chain recombines TRBV29-1 with TRBJ2-1; TRBD2 agrees at 7 bases. The CDR3 covers 15 residues. Per germline, CDR1 SQVTM and CDR2 ANQGSEA. With V trimmed by 1 base and J by 3 bases, 6 bases remained unmatched. CDR3 in DNA: TGCAGCGTTGAAGCGGGAGCTAGCGGCTACAATGAGCAGTTCTTC. Amino acid sequence: CSVEAGASGYNEQFF.

V and J are TRBV29-1 and TRBJ2-5, with a possible D match to TRBD2 (6 bases). Germline assignment: CDR1 SQVTM and CDR2 ANQGSEA. The V and J ends lost 1 base and 5 bases respectively, with 11 bases between them. This CDR3 is built from 13 residues. Here the CDR3 DNA reads TGCAGCGTTGAAGGGGGGGTGAGTGAGACCCAGTACTTC. As protein: CSVEGGVSETQYF.

V is TRBV6-1 and J is TRBJ1-1; maybe TRBD1 (6 bases). CDR3 length: 15 residues. Germline V gene lookup returns CDR1 MNHNS and CDR2 SASEGT. The V end was cut by 8 bases, the J end by 2 bases, with 18 bases between. The CDR3 DNA reads as TGTGCCAGCGGGACCGGGACACACATAAACACTGAAGCTTTCTTT. Translating gives CASGTGTHINTEAFF.

This clone was recorded only once. The rearrangement joins TRBV4-2 to TRBJ1-4; possible D gene TRBD1, 6 bases. Germline V gives CDR1 LGHNA, CDR2 YNFKEQ. This CDR3 spans 14 amino acids. V was clipped by 5 bases and J by 8 bases, with 15 bases between them. As DNA, the CDR3 is TGTGCCAGCAGCACAGGGCAGATAGGGGAAAAACTGTTTTTT. It codes for CASSTGQIGEKLFF.

The CDR3, as DNA: TGCGCCAGCAGCTTGACAGGGGGGGTTGCTGAAGCTTTCTTT. This gives the protein CASSLTGGVAEAFF. The rearrangement uses TRBV5-1 and TRBJ1-1; 8 bases fit TRBD1. J was trimmed by 6 bases and V by 1 base; bases with no gene match: 5. The germline CDR1 and CDR2 sequences are SGHRS and YFSETQ. This CDR3 spans 14 amino acids.